Shown below are 2 T cell receptor beta chains from a single sample sequenced in a study of response to subunit inactivated influenza vaccine. TCRdb ran MiXCR on the RT-PCR reads and lists one entry per CDR3 protein. This repertoire shows about 170,000 distinct CDR3 sequences, around 10% found once; its top ten account for about a third. The sample consisted of CD8+ T cells sorted from PBMCs, taken less than 30 months after vaccination. These receptors came from a man aged 50-75 years who received an inactivated influenza vaccine.

There are a few counts of this clonotype. This chain links TRBV20-1 with TRBJ2-5; no firm D call. The V end lost 3 bases, the J end lost 1 base, and 12 bases lay between the germline ends. This CDR3 contains 14 residues. The germline gives CDR1 DFQATT, CDR2 SNEGSKA (reference sequence). Here the CDR3 reads CSASWETTQETQYF. The DNA for the CDR3 is TGCAGTGCTAGCTGGGAAACAACCCAAGAGACCCAGTACTTC.

In its sample, this clonotype was seen a few times. The chain links TRBV27 to TRBJ2-3; TRBD2 aligns across 10 bases. The CDR3 loop spans 17 amino acids. The V and J ends lost 3 bases and 2 bases, in that order; junction bases with no gene match: 8. Germline V gene sequence: CDR1 MNHEY, CDR2 SMNVEV (reference sequence). Here the CDR3 reads CASSLLAGGHFTDTQYF. Here the CDR3 DNA reads TGTGCCAGCAGTTTGTTAGCGGGGGGTCATTTCACAGATACGCAGTATTTT.